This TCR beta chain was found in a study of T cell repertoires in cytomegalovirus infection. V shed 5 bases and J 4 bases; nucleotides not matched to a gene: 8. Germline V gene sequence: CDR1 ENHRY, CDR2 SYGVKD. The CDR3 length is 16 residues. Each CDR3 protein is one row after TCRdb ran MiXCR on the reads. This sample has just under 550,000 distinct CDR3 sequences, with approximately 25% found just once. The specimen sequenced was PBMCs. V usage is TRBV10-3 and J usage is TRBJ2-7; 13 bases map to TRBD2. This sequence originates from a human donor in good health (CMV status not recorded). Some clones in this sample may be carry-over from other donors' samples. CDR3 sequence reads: CAISNRLAGGLYEQYV. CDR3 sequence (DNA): TGTGCCATCAGTAACCGACTAGCGGGAGGTCTTTACGAGCAGTACGTC.